The 21 T cell receptor beta chains below come from one sample, sequenced in a study of cytomegalovirus exposure and HLA in healthy donors (dated by TCRdb to about 2017). The library was built by means of the immunoSEQ multiplex PCR assay. For the multiplex PCR, a mixture combining 60 forward primers for TCR Vbeta segments and 13 reverse primers for TCR Jbeta segments was used. Held by TCRdb, this immuneACCESS table contains in-frame sequences only and omits some clones. Under half of the omission traces to an unresolved V gene where checked; the cause of the rest is unknown. The sample table holds just over 150,000 clones, of which around 77% were seen once. The top ten clonotypes cover 1.1% to 1.5% of the sample. Material for sequencing was PBMCs. The source of these receptors is a woman aged 25 to 39 in good health and CMV-seronegative.

V gene TRBV7-8 combines with J gene TRBJ2-7, with 12 bases that match TRBD2. CDR1 is SGHVS and CDR2 is FQNEAQ in the germline V gene. The V and J ends lost 5 bases and 4 bases, in that order; junction bases with no gene match: 6. The CDR3 totals 15 residues. CDR3 in amino acids: CASSPTSGGLYEQYF. DNA for the CDR3: TGTGCCAGCAGCCCGACTAGCGGGGGACTTTACGAGCAGTACTTC.

The chain is built from TRBV11-2 and TRBJ2-5; 8 nucleotides agree with TRBD2. The DNA end is more similar to TRBJ2-7, so the J call may be wrong. Germline V CDR1 and CDR2: SGHAT, FQNNGV. The CDR3 consists of 15 residues. The CDR3 DNA follows: TGTGCCAGCAGCTTAGAAGGGGGGAGCGGGGGCGAGCAGTACTTC. Amino acid sequence: CASSLEGGSGGEQYF.

V is TRBV9 and J is TRBJ2-5, with D possibly matching TRBD1 (5 bases). The J call may be faulty, since TRBJ2-7 better matches the DNA end. This CDR3 contains 15 residues. The germline V gene encodes CDR1 SGDLS and CDR2 YYNGEE. In DNA, the CDR3 is TGTGCCAGCAGCGTAGCTCCAGGGCAGGACTACGAGCAGTACTTC. It translates to CASSVAPGQDYEQYF.

The chain combines TRBV5-1 with TRBJ2-7; no clear D. The length of the CDR3 is 11 residues. The germline CDR1 and CDR2 sequences are SGHRS and YFSETQ. V dropped 5 bases and J dropped 1 base, with 4 bases sitting between them. CDR3 residues: CASSTSYEQYF. Here the CDR3 DNA reads TGCGCCAGCAGTACATCCTACGAGCAGTACTTC.

The genes are TRBV2 and TRBJ2-2, with D tentatively TRBD1 (6 bases). Between the trimmed V and J ends, which lost 8 bases and 1 base, there was a span of 11 bases. This CDR3 has 14 amino acids. CDR1 SNHLY and CDR2 FYNNEI come from the germline V gene. The CDR3 region has the DNA TGTGCCAGCTGGGAGACAGGGAACACCGGGGAGCTGTTTTTT. Its translation is CASWETGNTGELFF. Full variable domain (outside the CDR3, taken from reference TRBV2 and TRBJ2-2): EPEVTQTPSHQVTQMGQEVILRCVPISNHLYFYWYRQILGQKVEFLVSFYNNEISEKSEIFDDQFSVERPDGSNFTLKIRSTKLEDSAMYFCASWETGNTGELFFGEGSRLTVL.

This clone came up a few times. The rearrangement uses TRBV19 and TRBJ1-2; the match to TRBD1 covers 7 bases. CDR1 is LNHDA, CDR2 SQIVND, per germline (reference sequence). The CDR3 is 14 residues long. The CDR3 DNA sequence: TGTGGCTCGGCTACAGGGGCAGGTGGCTATGGCTACACCTTC. Encoded protein: CGSATGAGGYGYTF.

V and J are TRBV4-1 and TRBJ2-1; D is unclear. The CDR3 extends over 14 amino acids. Germline V lookup: CDR1 MGHRA, CDR2 YSYEKL. V was cut by 7 bases and J by 4 bases, with 14 bases left in between. Here the CDR3 reads CASTSGSGYNEQFF. The CDR3 DNA reads TGCGCCAGCACGTCAGGATCAGGATACAATGAGCAGTTCTTC.

With respect to this clone: One end of the junction is discordant with germline, which a read error may explain. The V call is TRBV28, the J call TRBJ2-7; tentatively, D is TRBD1 (6 bases). The CDR3 spans 13 residues. CDR1 is MDHEN and CDR2 is SYDVKM in the germline V gene. The CDR3 DNA reads as TGTGCCAGCACTTTCAGGGGAACAGGCTATCCTCAATTC. Protein product: CASTFRGTGYPQF.

Concerning this clone itself: Relative to the germline gene, one junction end is altered; a read error may explain this. The CDR3 loop is CASSRGGTGSGANGLTF. In DNA form, the CDR3 reads TGTGCCAGCAGCCGTGGGGGGACAGGGTCTGGGGCCAACGGCCTGACTTTC. The chain combines TRBV7-9 with TRBJ2-6; 9 nucleotides match TRBD1. This CDR3 spans 17 amino acids. The germline gives CDR1 SEHNR, CDR2 FQNEAQ (reference sequence).

The chain combines TRBV28 with TRBJ1-5; D unclear. The CDR3 is made up of 13 amino acids. Germline assignment: CDR1 MDHEN and CDR2 SYDVKM. The V gene lost 6 bases and the J gene lost 9 bases, with 15 bases spanning the gap. CDR3 protein: CASSAGPGRPQHF. CDR3 DNA: TGTGCCAGCAGCGCGGGCCCCGGGCGGCCCCAGCATTTT.

This sequence joins TRBV6-1 and TRBJ1-5; D gene unclear. Trimming removed 5 bases at V and 0 bases at J, with 5 bases between. Germline V CDR1 and CDR2: MNHNS, SASEGT. The length of the CDR3 is 13 residues. CDR3 residues: CASSFNSNQPQHF. The CDR3 DNA reads TGTGCCAGCAGTTTCAATAGCAATCAGCCCCAGCATTTT.

This clone appeared a few times. V is TRBV7-9 and J is TRBJ1-1; TRBD1 aligns across 9 bases. With V trimmed by 4 bases and J by 3 bases, 9 bases remained unmatched. Looked up from germline, CDR1 is SEHNR and CDR2 is FQNEAQ (reference sequence). The CDR3 runs 16 residues. Written as DNA, the CDR3 is TGTGCCAGCAGCTATCCCGGGACAGGGTTGGACACTGAAGCTTTCTTT. Protein: CASSYPGTGLDTEAFF.

The CDR3 sequence is CASSPLGQGSGPAGGYTF. The CDR3 DNA follows: TGTGCCAGCAGTCCCTTGGGACAGGGGTCAGGCCCCGCCGGTGGCTACACCTTC. V is TRBV28 and J is TRBJ1-2; TRBD1 matches 10 bases. The CDR3 length is 18 residues. Losses at the gene ends were 5 bases for V and 7 bases for J; bases not matched to a gene: 19. Germline CDR1 MDHEN, CDR2 SYDVKM.

The chain links TRBV28 to TRBJ2-7; 7 positions agree with TRBD1. Trimming removed 9 bases from V and 2 bases from J; junction bases left unmatched: 7. The CDR3 is 13 residues long. Germline CDR1 reads MDHEN; CDR2 reads SYDVKM. CDR3 in amino acids: CASRPGQTYEQYF. CDR3 sequence (DNA): TGTGCCAGTAGACCGGGACAGACCTACGAGCAGTACTTC.

The rearrangement links TRBV28 to TRBJ2-3; perhaps TRBD1 as D (6 bases). Germline loops: CDR1 MDHEN, CDR2 SYDVKM. The CDR3 totals 16 residues. The V and J ends lost 2 bases and 2 bases respectively, with 14 bases between them. CDR3 nucleotides: TGTGCCAGCAGTTTACTACAGGGTGTTGCCACAGATACGCAGTATTTT. As protein: CASSLLQGVATDTQYF.

The chain recombines TRBV6-1 with TRBJ1-6; 7 bases match TRBD1. Germline V gene lookup returns CDR1 MNHNS and CDR2 SASEGT. The CDR3 length is 14 residues. V was clipped by 11 bases and J by 0 bases; unmatched bases: 4. CDR3 in amino acids: CAVQGSSYNSPLHF. As DNA, the CDR3 is TGTGCCGTACAGGGGAGCTCCTATAATTCACCCCTCCACTTT.

CDR3 in amino acids: CASSLDGRRGAIEQFF. In DNA form, the CDR3 reads TGCGCCAGCAGCTTGGATGGGCGCAGGGGAGCAATTGAGCAGTTCTTC. This rearrangement joins TRBV5-1 to TRBJ2-1; weak D call: TRBD1 (6 bases). V dropped 0 bases and J dropped 9 bases, with 19 bases sitting between them. Germline V gene data show CDR1 as SGHRS and CDR2 as YFSETQ. The CDR3 runs to 16 residues.

The V and J genes are TRBV6-1 and TRBJ1-1, with D perhaps matching TRBD1 (5 bases). The germline V and J ends were trimmed by 2 bases and 2 bases, with 12 bases remaining between them. Germline assignment: CDR1 MNHNS and CDR2 SASEGT. The CDR3 is 15 amino acids. In nucleotides, the CDR3 is TGTGCCAGCAGTGAAAGCGGGACCGTTAACACTGAAGCTTTCTTT. It translates to CASSESGTVNTEAFF.

This clone was recorded only once. The chain carries TRBV6-5 and TRBJ2-1; 9 nucleotides align to TRBD1. Germline V CDR1 and CDR2: MNHEY, SVGAGI. CDR3 length equals 16 residues. With V trimmed by 4 bases and J by 10 bases, 14 bases remained unmatched. CDR3 sequence: CASSFLGTGKGKEQFF. The CDR3 nucleotides read TGTGCCAGCAGTTTCCTCGGGACAGGGAAGGGGAAAGAGCAGTTCTTC.

This sequence joins TRBV30 and TRBJ1-3; D gene uncertain. V lost 2 bases, J lost 4 bases, and 24 bases lay in between. The V gene's germline CDR1 is GTSNPN and CDR2 SVGIG (reference sequence). This CDR3 has 18 residues. CDR3 region: CAWSLVKRFGRAGNTIYF. The DNA for the CDR3 is TGTGCCTGGAGTCTCGTTAAACGGTTTGGGCGAGCAGGAAACACCATATATTTT. Full variable domain (rest looked up from reference TRBV30 and TRBJ1-3): SQTIHQWPATLVQPVGSPLSLECTVEGTSNPNLYWYRQAAGRGLQLLFYSVGIGQISSEVPQNLSASRPQDRQFILSSKKLLLSDSGFYLCAWSLVKRFGRAGNTIYFGEGSWLTVV.

CDR3 bases: TGTGCCAGCAGCGCACTAGCGGGGGCGGGGGAGACCCAGTACTTC. Translated, it gives CASSALAGAGETQYF. V is TRBV9 and J is TRBJ2-5; 11 bases are shared with TRBD2. The CDR3 is 15 residues long. Unmatched junction bases numbered 6, after V lost 3 bases and J lost 5 bases. CDR1 is SGDLS, CDR2 YYNGEE, per germline.